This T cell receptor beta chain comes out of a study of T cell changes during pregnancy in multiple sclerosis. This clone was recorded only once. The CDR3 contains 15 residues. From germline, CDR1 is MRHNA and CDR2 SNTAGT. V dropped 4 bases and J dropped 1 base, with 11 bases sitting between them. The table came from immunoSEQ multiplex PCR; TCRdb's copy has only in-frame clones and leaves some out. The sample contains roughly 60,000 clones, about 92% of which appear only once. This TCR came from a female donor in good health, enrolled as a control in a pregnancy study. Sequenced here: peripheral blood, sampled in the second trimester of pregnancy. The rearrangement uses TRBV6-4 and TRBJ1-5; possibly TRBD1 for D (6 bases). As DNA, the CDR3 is TGTGCCAGCAGTGCAGGGGCAGAAAGCAATCAGCCCCAGCATTTT. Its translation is CASSAGAESNQPQHF.